The 26 T cell receptor beta chains reported below all come from one sample, sequenced in a study of cytomegalovirus exposure and HLA in healthy donors. PCR was performed using 60 Vbeta and 13 Jbeta primers. Generated by immunoSEQ multiplex PCR, the TCRdb table keeps only in-frame clones and is missing some. In the table there are about 140,000 clones, about three quarters of which are singletons. Source material: PBMCs. These receptors all come from a man aged 35 to 55 in good health and CMV-seropositive.

This clone appeared a single time. CDR3 residues: CAWSQTKGIYGYTF. The CDR3, as DNA: TGTGCCTGGAGTCAAACGAAGGGGATCTATGGCTACACCTTC. The rearrangement joins TRBV30 to TRBJ1-2; D is perhaps TRBD1 (5 bases). CDR1 and CDR2 from the germline V gene are GTSNPN and SVGIG (reference sequence). This CDR3 is built from 14 residues. V was shortened by 2 bases and J by 4 bases, with 14 bases between the two germline ends.

The J gene is TRBJ1-6, the V gene TRBV25-1; 9 bases match TRBD1. The CDR3 sequence is 14 residues long. Germline loops: CDR1 MGHDK, CDR2 SYGVNS. Trimming at V came to 4 bases and at J to 7 bases, leaving 2 bases not matched to a gene. The CDR3 region is CASSVGQGNSPLHF. CDR3 coding DNA: TGTGCCAGCAGTGTGGGACAGGGAAATTCACCCCTCCACTTT.

The chain joins TRBV5-6 to TRBJ1-6; 7 bases align to TRBD1. The germline V gene encodes CDR1 SGHDT and CDR2 YYEEEE. The ends lost 0 bases at V and 3 bases at J; junction bases unmatched: 6. The length of the CDR3 is 17 residues. DNA of the CDR3: TGTGCCAGCAGCTTGGCCTTGACAGGGAGCTATAATTCACCCCTCCACTTT. It yields the protein CASSLALTGSYNSPLHF.

This clone came up a few times. The CDR3 loop is CASSLVVAGKETQYF. CDR3 coding DNA: TGTGCCAGCAGCTTGGTTGTAGCGGGGAAAGAGACCCAGTACTTC. V and J are TRBV5-4 and TRBJ2-5; 8 nucleotides match TRBD2. The V gene end was trimmed by 0 bases and the J gene end by 3 bases; junction bases not matched to a gene: 4. Germline-derived CDR1 and CDR2 are SGHNT and YYREEE (reference sequence). The CDR3 runs 15 residues.

This clone was seen just once. The chain uses TRBV7-9 and TRBJ1-2, with 8 bases aligning to TRBD1. Trimming took 6 bases from V and 5 from J; bases not matched to a gene: 8. Per germline, CDR1 SEHNR and CDR2 FQNEAQ (reference sequence). The CDR3 covers 14 residues. The CDR3 nucleotides read TGTGCCAGCAGTTCAGGGGGCGATTATTATGGCTACACCTTC. It is translated as CASSSGGDYYGYTF.

The chain uses TRBV5-1 and TRBJ2-1; TRBD2 is a possible D gene (6 bases). This CDR3 contains 17 residues. Germline V lookup: CDR1 SGHRS, CDR2 YFSETQ. V lost 6 bases and J lost 4, with 23 bases in between. CDR3 amino acids: CASKPSLSGTPYNEQFF. CDR3 DNA sequence: TGCGCCAGCAAACCCTCCTTATCCGGGACTCCATACAATGAGCAGTTCTTC.

V and J are TRBV7-9 and TRBJ2-5, with 8 bases lining up with TRBD2. The germline V gene encodes CDR1 SEHNR and CDR2 FQNEAQ (reference sequence). V dropped 5 bases and J dropped 5; count of bases not matched to a gene: 10. This CDR3 is built from 15 residues. The CDR3 is CASSPGLVEFETQYF. In DNA form, the CDR3 reads TGTGCCAGCAGCCCGGGACTAGTGGAATTTGAGACCCAGTACTTC.

V and J are TRBV5-6 and TRBJ2-3, with D unclear. CDR3 size: 15 residues. Trimming removed 2 bases from V and 8 bases from J, with 18 bases in between. CDR1 is SGHDT and CDR2 is YYEEEE in the germline V gene. CDR3 bases: TGTGCCAGCAGCTTATTTACGGGTTACCTCCTTACGCAGTATTTT. Translating gives CASSLFTGYLLTQYF.

The chain recombines TRBV29-1 with TRBJ2-7; a weak D match, TRBD2 (6 bases). The CDR3 is 13 amino acids. Trimming took 7 bases from V and 2 from J, leaving 15 bases between them. In germline, CDR1 is SQVTM, CDR2 ANQGSEA. CDR3 sequence reads: CSARDSFPYEQYF. Written as DNA, the CDR3 is TGCAGCGCTAGGGACTCCTTCCCCTACGAGCAGTACTTC.

V and J are TRBV5-6 and TRBJ2-3; TRBD2 aligns across 12 bases. This CDR3 has 16 residues. Losses at the gene ends were 4 bases for V and 4 bases for J; bases not matched to a gene: 7. Germline-derived CDR1 and CDR2 are SGHDT and YYEEEE. CDR3 nucleotides: TGTGCCAGCAGCCGCAACGGACTAGCGGGGCCAGATACGCAGTATTTT. This codes for CASSRNGLAGPDTQYF.

The rearrangement joins TRBV30 to TRBJ1-2, with 9 bases that match TRBD1. With V trimmed by 2 bases and J by 7 bases, 8 bases remained unmatched. CDR3 length equals 14 residues. CDR1 and CDR2 from the germline V gene are GTSNPN and SVGIG (reference sequence). The DNA of the CDR3 is TGTGCCTGGAGTTGGGTAGGGGACAGGGTTGGCTACACCTTC. Its translation is CAWSWVGDRVGYTF.

This clone was seen just once. The gene calls are TRBV7-2 and TRBJ1-5; D not resolved. Germline assignment: CDR1 SGHTA and CDR2 FQGNSA. This CDR3 is built from 13 residues. V was trimmed by 2 bases and J by 10 bases, leaving 12 bases between them. The CDR3 sequence is CASSLSEQQPQHF. As DNA, the CDR3 is TGTGCCAGCAGCTTATCCGAACAACAACCCCAGCATTTT.

The J gene is TRBJ2-7, the V gene TRBV7-9; a weak D match, TRBD2 (5 bases). In germline, CDR1 is SEHNR, CDR2 FQNEAQ (reference sequence). CDR3 size: 13 residues. V lost 5 bases, J lost 0 bases, and 8 bases lay in between. CDR3 sequence (DNA): TGTGCCAGCAGCCGGGATCCCTCCTACGAGCAGTACTTC. Its protein is CASSRDPSYEQYF.

V gene TRBV7-2 combines with J gene TRBJ2-7; 13 bases match TRBD2. The junction had 8 bases not matched to a gene; V was cut back by 2 bases and J by 7 bases. CDR1 and CDR2 (germline): SGHTA, FQGNSA. This CDR3 comprises 16 residues. This CDR3 reads CASSLRTSGSFGEQYF. In nucleotides, the CDR3 is TGTGCCAGCAGCTTACGGACTAGCGGGAGCTTCGGAGAGCAGTACTTC.

The chain recombines TRBV6-5 with TRBJ1-4; 8 nucleotides align to TRBD1. This CDR3 contains 13 residues. Germline CDR1 is MNHEY and CDR2 is SVGAGI. V lost 8 bases, J lost 10 bases, and 9 bases stayed unmatched. The CDR3, as DNA: TGTGCCAGCCGAAAGACAGGGGCGCGAAAACTGTTTTTT. The encoded protein is CASRKTGARKLFF.

The rearrangement uses TRBV6-5 and TRBJ2-7; maybe TRBD1 (7 bases). The germline CDR1 and CDR2 sequences are MNHEY and SVGAGI. This CDR3 is 14 amino acids long. V dropped 6 bases and J dropped 3 bases, with 15 bases sitting between them. The CDR3 DNA follows: TGTGCCAGCAGCTCAACAGGGGACTTCTACGAGCAGTACTTC. Its protein is CASSSTGDFYEQYF.

This clone has a handful of counts. CDR3 sequence reads: CASSYLPSGQGDGYTF. CDR3 coding DNA: TGTGCCAGCAGTTACCTACCCTCGGGACAGGGGGATGGCTACACCTTC. V gene TRBV6-5 combines with J gene TRBJ1-2, with 11 bases aligning to TRBD1. Germline V gene sequence: CDR1 MNHEY, CDR2 SVGAGI. V lost 2 bases to trimming and J lost 6 bases; unmatched junction nucleotides: 8. The CDR3 runs 16 residues.

The chain recombines TRBV2 with TRBJ2-3, with D possibly matching TRBD2 (5 bases). Per the germline V gene, CDR1 is SNHLY and CDR2 is FYNNEI. V was trimmed by 0 bases and J by 4 bases, leaving 20 bases between them. The CDR3 totals 18 residues. The CDR3 coding sequence is TGTGCCAGCAGTGAAGCGCACGGACTCGAATTGGGCGCAGATACGCAGTATTTT. Translating gives CASSEAHGLELGADTQYF.

This clone was counted only a few times. A far larger clone is one base from this, pointing to a likely read error. Other DNA sequences of this sample code for an identical CDR3. This rearrangement joins TRBV28 to TRBJ2-7; tentatively, D is TRBD1 (5 bases). This CDR3 comprises 14 residues. CDR1 is MDHEN and CDR2 is SYDVKM in the germline V gene. The CDR3 DNA reads TGTGCCAGGAGTTTTCAGGGCAGCCTCTACGAGCAGTACTTC. Translation: CARSFQGSLYEQYF. Full variable domain (remainder filled in from reference TRBV28 and TRBJ2-7): DVKVTQSSRYLVKRTGEKVFLECVQDMDHENMFWYRQDPGLGLRLIYFSYDVKMKEKGDIPEGYSVSREKKERFSLILESASTNQTSMYLCARSFQGSLYEQYFGPGTRLTVT.

This chain connects TRBV7-6 to TRBJ2-3; the D gene is possibly TRBD1 (6 bases). CDR1 and CDR2 (germline): SGHVS, FNYEAQ. The V gene lost 3 bases and the J gene lost 0 bases, with 13 bases spanning the gap. The length of the CDR3 is 16 residues. CDR3: CASSFAQGYSTDTQYF. The CDR3 coding sequence is TGTGCCAGCAGCTTCGCACAGGGTTATAGCACAGATACGCAGTATTTT. The full variable domain, its missing parts supplied by reference TRBV7-6 and TRBJ2-3, is GAGVSQSPRYKVTKRGQDVALRCDPISGHVSLYWYRQALGQGPEFLTYFNYEAQQDKSGLPNDRFSAERPEGSISTLTIQRTEQRDSAMYRCASSFAQGYSTDTQYFGPGTRLTVL.

The rearrangement links TRBV6-5 to TRBJ1-1; 7 positions agree with TRBD1. With V trimmed by 9 bases and J by 2 bases, 6 bases remained unmatched. The germline V gene has CDR1 MNHEY and CDR2 SVGAGI. The CDR3 length is 13 residues. For the CDR3, the DNA is TGTGCCAGTCTAGGGACAGCTAACACTGAAGCTTTCTTT. Amino acids: CASLGTANTEAFF.

The chain employs TRBV19 and TRBJ2-7, with 12 bases fitting TRBD2. Germline trimming cut 5 bases from V and 3 bases from J; bases unmatched to any gene: 2. The germline V gene encodes CDR1 LNHDA and CDR2 SQIVND (reference sequence). The CDR3 has 14 amino acids. The CDR3 nucleotides read TGTGCCAGTAGTGGGACTAGCGGGTTCTACGAGCAGTACTTC. This encodes CASSGTSGFYEQYF.

V is TRBV2 and J is TRBJ1-5; D uncertain. The CDR3 loop spans 13 amino acids. Trimming removed 5 bases from V and 7 bases from J, with 12 bases in between. Germline CDR1 SNHLY, CDR2 FYNNEI. The CDR3 nucleotides are TGTGCCAGCAGTACCCAGGTTCGGCAGCCCCAGCATTTT. Translation gives CASSTQVRQPQHF.

This clone was seen a few times. The chain links TRBV5-8 to TRBJ1-2, with TRBD1 matching 8 bases. Germline-derived CDR1 and CDR2 are SGHTS and YDEGEE. The CDR3 is 13 residues long. V lost 9 bases and J lost 5; bases outside the gene matches: 9. This chain's CDR3 is CANPTRGRYGYTF. In DNA, the CDR3 is TGTGCCAACCCGACCAGGGGGCGATATGGCTACACCTTC.

The CDR3 nucleotides read TGTGCCTGGAGTTTTCCTTCCGACAGCTACAATGAGCAGTTCTTC. Protein sequence: CAWSFPSDSYNEQFF. This chain connects TRBV30 to TRBJ2-1, with D tentatively TRBD1 (5 bases). Germline lookup yields CDR1 GTSNPN and CDR2 SVGIG (reference sequence). V lost 2 bases and J 3 bases, leaving 14 bases between the germline ends. The CDR3 loop spans 15 amino acids.

This chain connects TRBV28 to TRBJ1-5, with TRBD1 as a possible D gene (6 bases). CDR3 length equals 16 residues. Germline CDR1 reads MDHEN; CDR2 reads SYDVKM. Trimming left V 5 bases short and J 0 bases short, with 14 bases between. The CDR3 region has the DNA TGTGCCAGCAGTACCGGGGGGCGGGGTAGCAATCAGCCCCAGCATTTT. Residues: CASSTGGRGSNQPQHF.